This T cell receptor beta chain was recorded in a study of blood T cell repertoires in COVID-19. This CDR3 spans 14 amino acids. Germline-derived CDR1 and CDR2 are MRHNA and SNTAGT. The ends were cut back, 3 bases at V and 7 bases at J, with 15 bases in the middle. The protocol was immunoSEQ multiplex PCR, while the TCRdb copy is restricted to in-frame clones and leaves out a portion. The sample records fewer than 450,000 clones, about nine tenths being singletons. This clonotype was obtained from a woman aged 45-59 years with COVID-19, enrolled during active disease. The sequenced material came from peripheral blood. The J gene is TRBJ1-2, the V gene TRBV6-4, with D possibly TRBD1 on 5 matching bases. The CDR3 DNA follows: TGTGCCAGCAGTGAAGAGGCAGGCAGGGTTGGCTACACCTTC. Amino acids: CASSEEAGRVGYTF.